This entry is about one T cell receptor (beta chain). The record originates from a study of OX40 agonist ivuxolimab in advanced cancers. Overall study: Participants could have had prior anti-PD-1, anti-PD-L1 or anti-CTLA-4 therapy, and 40% had some.

Using immunoSEQ multiplex PCR, the repertoire was profiled, and TCRdb retains in-frame clones only, with some absent. The data contain approximately 90,000 clones, approximately 86% of them singletons. The V gene lost 6 bases and the J gene lost 0 bases, with 8 bases spanning the gap. From germline, CDR1 is SEHNR and CDR2 FQNEAQ (reference sequence). The CDR3 is made up of 13 amino acids. This specimen consisted of CD4+ or CD8+ T cells sorted from blood, obtained in a trial of the OX40 agonist ivuxolimab. The chain uses TRBV7-9 and TRBJ1-1; D gene unclear. The sequence derives from an adult with an advanced solid tumor such as melanoma, head and neck, liver or kidney cancer. The CDR3 here is CASRPEMNTEAFF. CDR3 sequence (DNA): TGTGCCAGCAGGCCTGAGATGAACACTGAAGCTTTCTTT.